Given below is one T cell receptor (beta chain) in context. Its target is unknown. The entry originates in a study of cytomegalovirus exposure and HLA in healthy donors. General study results and limits: Specificity for CMV antigens was confirmed in vitro for a few of the CMV-associated chains.

Germline values: CDR1 MRHNA, CDR2 SNTAGT. The CDR3 extends over 15 amino acids. The V and J ends lost 5 bases and 10 bases, in that order; junction bases with no gene match: 9. Only in-frame clones appear in the TCRdb table, and some are missing; sequencing was by immunoSEQ multiplex PCR. The table records around 250,000 clones, 90% of them present only once. The TCR originated in a woman younger than 35 in good health and CMV-seronegative. The sample comprised PBMCs. V gene TRBV6-4 combines with J gene TRBJ1-6, with 9 bases aligning to TRBD1. The CDR3 DNA is TGTGCCAGCAGTCTTCCGGGACAGGGTAACTCACCCCTCCACTTT. Its translation is CASSLPGQGNSPLHF.